This T cell receptor (beta chain) was recovered during a study of T cells in tumors after PD-1 blockade (dated by TCRdb to between 2019 and 2020). Study-wide context: Patients were excluded if they had prior checkpoint blockade, use of systemic immunosuppressants, or recent radiotherapy or other anti-cancer therapy within 4 weeks. Pembrolizumab 200 mg every 3 weeks or cemiplimab 350 mg every 2 weeks was administered to patients. Ongoing daily vismodegib 150 mg was also given to a subset of patients during anti-PD-1 treatment. An average of 113,528 TCR templates (range 24,679-257,772) and roughly 37,000 unique clonotypes was obtained for peripheral blood samples. Paired single-cell RNA and TCR sequencing was done in the study on site-matched tumors from patients with BCC or SCC, both before and after anti-PD-1 therapy. To compare blood and tumor clonotypes, bulk TCR sequencing was performed on 10 peripheral blood samples from 5 patients. Clinical response was assessed using RECIST version 1.1.

The immunoSEQ platform was used for deep TCRbeta sequencing. The study's own analysis went as follows. Only productive rearrangements were exported from the immunoSEQ Analyzer for downstream analysis. T cell phenotypes were assigned to bulk TCRbeta clonotypes by matching to single-cell RNA+TCR-seq clones sharing the same TCRbeta sequence. Clone enrichment in tumor was calculated as tumor frequency divided by PBMC frequency from bulk TCR sequencing. TCRs were sorted with GLIPH into specificity groups, meaning clusters of distinct TCRs that share CDR3 motifs and likely recognize common antigens. As stored in TCRdb, this immuneACCESS dataset retains in-frame rearrangements with V and J assigned. A fraction of the clones does not appear; measured against another copy, unresolved V genes explain less than half of the discrepancy, and the remainder lacks a known reason. For V, J and clone size, that table is used; D and trimming come from the DNA. Across this sample there are 60,000 or so clones, with just under 80% seen only once. The top ten constitute 10% to 15% of the sample.

The paper as a whole reports these results and caveats: Where the novel T cell clones came from was not identified, and possible sources could include lymphoid organs or rare unexpanded clones inside the tumor or in the tumor periphery. Around 37% of tumor TCR clonotypes were detected in blood, and some novel exhausted tumor clones were observed in pre-treatment blood, which was taken as suggesting peripheral recruitment.

The time point tag for this specimen amounts to: before anti-PD-1 therapy. Genomic DNA extracted from tumor biopsies or peripheral blood was used for bulk TCRbeta sequencing, with input ranging from about 550 ng to 6,004 ng. All patients had histologically proven advanced or metastatic basal or squamous cell carcinoma and were poor candidates for surgical resection. The basal cell carcinoma cohort comprised 10 to 12 patients, of whom about eight had bulk tumor TCR sequencing. About this clone: Its binding antigen is unknown. Nothing much larger sits one base from this clone, and base qualities are not available.

The germline V gene (reference sequence) sets CDR1 to LNHDA and CDR2 to SQIVND. The CDR3 contains 21 residues, cysteine and phenylalanine counted. CDR3 DNA is the only sequence kept; it has 63 bases, read in frame from the first base. Trimming leaves V shorter by 5 bases and J shorter by 0 bases, with the junction holding 16 bases beyond the gene matches. The TCR sequence derives from a human donor with basal cell carcinoma. Here the sequenced sample was PBMCs, taken before anti-PD-1 treatment. The receptor chain draws on TRBV19 and TRBJ2-6; 10 of the junction bases match TRBD1. The CDR3 has the sequence CASSLIWVLTGGTSGANVLTF. In nucleotide form, the sequence is TGTGCCAGTAGTTTGATCTGGGTTCTGACAGGGGGCACCTCTGGGGCCAACGTCCTGACTTTC.